This TCR beta chain comes out of a study of shared clonotypes between healthy human individuals. Study information: Participating donors consisted of a couple of women and three men aged 18 to 49. Points from the study as a whole: The study found lower generation probabilities in non-shared clonotypes than in those shared by all four donors.

Notes on this clone: The antigen is undetermined.

CD45RO-negative cells were positively selected for CCR7, leaving out terminally differentiated effector memory CD45RA+ cells. TCRdb keeps only in-frame clones here, not all; method: immunoSEQ multiplex PCR. Counted here are about 2.1 million clones, 85% to 95% occurring once; the ten biggest clones make up more than 1.5%. Germline CDR1 MNHEY, CDR2 SMNVEV (reference sequence). This CDR3 region has 17 residues. V shed 4 bases, J shed 0 bases, and the junction held 5 bases outside the gene matches. This chain connects TRBV27 to TRBJ2-1, with 11 bases lining up with TRBD2. Sequencing was done on a sample of naive CD8+ T cells from PBMCs. This receptor was obtained from a man aged 18 to 29 in good health. Some clones in this sample may be carry-over from other donors' samples. DNA of the CDR3: TGTGCCAGCAGTTCACTAGCGGGAGCGAGCTCCTACAATGAGCAGTTCTTC. Amino acid sequence: CASSSLAGASSYNEQFF.